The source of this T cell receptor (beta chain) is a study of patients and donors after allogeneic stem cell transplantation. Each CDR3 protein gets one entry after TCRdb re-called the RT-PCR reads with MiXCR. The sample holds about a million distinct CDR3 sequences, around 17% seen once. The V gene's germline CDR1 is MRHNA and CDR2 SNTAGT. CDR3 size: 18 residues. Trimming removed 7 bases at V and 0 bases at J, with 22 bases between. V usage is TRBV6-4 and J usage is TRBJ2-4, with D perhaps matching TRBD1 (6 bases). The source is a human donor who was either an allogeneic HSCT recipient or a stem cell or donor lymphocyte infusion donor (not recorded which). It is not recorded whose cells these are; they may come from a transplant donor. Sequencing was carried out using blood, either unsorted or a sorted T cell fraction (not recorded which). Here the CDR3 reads CASTPQDRGLLAKNIQYF. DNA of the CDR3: TGTGCCAGCACTCCTCAGGACAGAGGGTTACTAGCCAAAAACATTCAGTACTTC.